A selection of T cell receptor beta chains follows, all from one sample in a study of cytomegalovirus exposure and HLA in healthy donors. The assay was immunoSEQ multiplex PCR, and TCRdb's table has in-frame clones only and misses some. The sample gives 130,000 to 150,000 clones, more than 75% of which show up once; around 2.9% is in the top ten. What was sequenced was PBMCs. These TCRs come from a female donor in good health and CMV-seronegative. The CDR3 runs from the conserved cysteine through the conserved F or W. The D gene is left open where the match is weak. The size entry is marked missing in some rows and otherwise reads once, few, many or a size class.

d_gene,abundance,v_gene,j_gene,CDR3nt,CDR3aa
NA,NA,TRBV5-1,TRBJ2-7,TGCGCCAGCAGCTTGGGCCAGGGGATTAGGCAGTACTTC,CASSLGQGIRQYF
TRBD2,NA,TRBV2,TRBJ2-1,TGTGCCAGCAACCCCTATCTAGCGGGGGTTTCAACTTTCTACAATGAGCAGTTCTTC,CASNPYLAGVSTFYNEQFF
NA,NA,TRBV5-1,TRBJ2-5,TGCGCCAACTCAACAGAGACCCAGTACTTC,CANSTETQYF
TRBD1,NA,TRBV6-5,TRBJ1-1,TGTGCCAGCGGAAGGGACAGTTGGAACACTGAAGCTTTCTTT,CASGRDSWNTEAFF
TRBD1,NA,TRBV6-5,TRBJ1-3,TGTGCCAGCAGTCAGACAGGGTCGTCCGGAAACACCATATATTTT,CASSQTGSSGNTIYF
TRBD2,NA,TRBV7-2,TRBJ2-5,TGTGCCAGCAGCTTAATCGTTGGTAGCGGGGGTGTAGAGACCCAGTACTTC,CASSLIVGSGGVETQYF
NA,few,TRBV5-1,TRBJ2-3,TGCGCCAGCCGAACAGGGTTTGGATTTGGGTATACAGATACGCAGTATTTT,CASRTGFGFGYTDTQYF
NA,few,TRBV5-1,TRBJ1-1,TGCGCCAGCAGCTTGAACAGACACACTGAAGCTTTCTTT,CASSLNRHTEAFF
NA,NA,TRBV20-1,TRBJ2-7,TGCAGTGCTAGGGACACCTACGAGCAGTACTTC,CSARDTYEQYF
NA,NA,TRBV19,TRBJ2-7,TGTGCCAGTAGTGCCATACAGGGAGGGGGTTACGAGCAGTACTTC,CASSAIQGGGYEQYF
NA,NA,TRBV20-1,TRBJ1-1,TGCAGTGCCGCCACAGGGCCTGAAGCTTTCTTT,CSAATGPEAFF
NA,NA,TRBV19,TRBJ1-1,TGTGCCAGTAGTTGGGGGCTCACTGAAGCTTTCTTT,CASSWGLTEAFF
TRBD1,NA,TRBV6-5,TRBJ1-1,TGTGCCAGCAGGCCCACAGGGGGGAACACTGAAGCTTTCTTT,CASRPTGGNTEAFF
NA,NA,TRBV18,TRBJ2-5,TGTGCCAGCTCACCACCTGGCAGGGGAGAGACCCAGTACTTC,CASSPPGRGETQYF